This paragraph reports one T cell receptor (beta chain). Measured with immunoSEQ multiplex PCR; TCRdb has only the in-frame clones, and not every one. There are 50,000 to 70,000 clones in the sample; 84% occur only once, and approximately 15% lies in the top ten. These data originate in a study of blood T cell repertoires in COVID-19. The J segment lost 6 bases and the V segment lost 5 bases, leaving 3 bases of the junction unmatched. Per germline, CDR1 SNHLY and CDR2 FYNNEI. The CDR3 has 13 residues. The receptor comes from a man between 65 and 79 years old with active COVID-19. The chain is built from TRBV2 and TRBJ1-1; TRBD1 matches at 10 bases. The sample consisted of peripheral blood. The CDR3 region has the DNA TGTGCCAGCAGTAATGGACAGGGGGCTGAAGCTTTCTTT. Translated, it gives CASSNGQGAEAFF. The whole variable domain, remainder taken from reference TRBV2 and TRBJ1-1, is EPEVTQTPSHQVTQMGQEVILRCVPISNHLYFYWYRQILGQKVEFLVSFYNNEISEKSEIFDDQFSVERPDGSNFTLKIRSTKLEDSAMYFCASSNGQGAEAFFGQGTRLTVV.